This T cell receptor beta chain is drawn from a study of blood T cell repertoires in COVID-19. Original methodology: The assay estimated nucleated cells by amplifying reference gene primers. Assay: immunoSEQ multiplex PCR; the TCRdb copy retains only in-frame clones and omits some. Clonal size and the V and J genes are those of that table, whereas D and trimming came from the DNA. The sample holds around 320,000 clones, roughly 85% seen once. CDR1 SEHNR and CDR2 FQNEAQ come from the germline V gene (reference sequence). The CDR3 loop spans 12 amino acids. V lost 3 bases to trimming and J lost 7 bases, with 7 bases between them.

The source is a human donor in a cohort sampled during active COVID-19. What was sequenced was peripheral blood. The chain links TRBV7-9 to TRBJ1-5; D is perhaps TRBD1 (5 bases). CDR3 region: CASSFGGQPQHF. CDR3 DNA: TGTGCCAGCAGCTTTGGGGGGCAGCCCCAGCATTTT.